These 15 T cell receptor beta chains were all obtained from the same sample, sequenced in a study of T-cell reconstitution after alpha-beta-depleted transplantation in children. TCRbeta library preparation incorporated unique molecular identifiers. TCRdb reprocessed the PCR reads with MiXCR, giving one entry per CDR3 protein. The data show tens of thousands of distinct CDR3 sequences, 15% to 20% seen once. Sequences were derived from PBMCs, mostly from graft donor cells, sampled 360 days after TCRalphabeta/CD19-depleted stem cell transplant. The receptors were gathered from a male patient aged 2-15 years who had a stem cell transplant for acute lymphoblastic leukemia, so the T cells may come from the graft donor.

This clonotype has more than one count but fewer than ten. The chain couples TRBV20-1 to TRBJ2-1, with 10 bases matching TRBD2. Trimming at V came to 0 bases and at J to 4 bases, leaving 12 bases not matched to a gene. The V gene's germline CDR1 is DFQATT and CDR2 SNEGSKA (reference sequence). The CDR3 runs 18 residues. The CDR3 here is CSARDPRGASGSYNEQFF. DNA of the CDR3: TGCAGTGCTAGAGATCCCCGGGGGGCTAGCGGGAGTTACAATGAGCAGTTCTTC.

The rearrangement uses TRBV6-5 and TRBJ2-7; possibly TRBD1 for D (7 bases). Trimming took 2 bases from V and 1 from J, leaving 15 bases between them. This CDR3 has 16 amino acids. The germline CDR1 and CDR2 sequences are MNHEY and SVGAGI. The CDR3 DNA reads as TGTGCCAGCAGTTACATGGCGGGACAGTCTTCCTACGAGCAGTACTTC. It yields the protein CASSYMAGQSSYEQYF.

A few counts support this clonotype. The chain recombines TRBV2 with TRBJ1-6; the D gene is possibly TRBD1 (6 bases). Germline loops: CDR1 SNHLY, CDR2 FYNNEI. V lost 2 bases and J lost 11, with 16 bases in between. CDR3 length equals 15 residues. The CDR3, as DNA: TGTGCCAGCAGTGAATCGATACAGGGTGCTGCACCCCTCCACTTT. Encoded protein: CASSESIQGAAPLHF.

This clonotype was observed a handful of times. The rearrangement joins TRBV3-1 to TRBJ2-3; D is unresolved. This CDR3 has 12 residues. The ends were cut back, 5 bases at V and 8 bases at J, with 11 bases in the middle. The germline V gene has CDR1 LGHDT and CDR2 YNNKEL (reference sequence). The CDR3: CASSTHLGTQYF. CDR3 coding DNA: TGTGCCAGCAGCACCCACTTGGGTACGCAGTATTTT.

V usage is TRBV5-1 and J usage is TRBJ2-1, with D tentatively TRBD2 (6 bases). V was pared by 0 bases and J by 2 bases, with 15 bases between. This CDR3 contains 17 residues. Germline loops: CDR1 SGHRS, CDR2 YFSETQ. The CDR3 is CASSLGVRRDTYNEQFF. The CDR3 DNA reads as TGCGCCAGCAGCTTGGGGGTGAGGCGGGATACCTACAATGAGCAGTTCTTC. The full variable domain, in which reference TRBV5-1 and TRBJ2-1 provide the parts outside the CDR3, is KAGVTQTPRYLIKTRGQQVTLSCSPISGHRSVSWYQQTPGQGLQFLFEYFSETQRNKGNFPGRFSGRQFSNSRSEMNVSTLELGDSALYLCASSLGVRRDTYNEQFFGPGTRLTVL.

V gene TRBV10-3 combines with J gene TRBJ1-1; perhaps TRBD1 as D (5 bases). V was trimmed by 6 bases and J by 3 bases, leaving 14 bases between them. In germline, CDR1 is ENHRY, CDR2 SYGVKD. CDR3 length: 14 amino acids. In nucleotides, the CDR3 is TGTGCCATCAGCAGAAGGGGAGGGGACACTGAAGCTTTCTTT. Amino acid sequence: CAISRRGGDTEAFF.

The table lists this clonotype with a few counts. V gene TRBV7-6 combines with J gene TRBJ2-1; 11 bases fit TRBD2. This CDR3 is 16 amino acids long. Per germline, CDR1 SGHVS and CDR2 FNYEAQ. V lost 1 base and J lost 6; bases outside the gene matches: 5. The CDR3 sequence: CASSLVIAGGGNEQFF. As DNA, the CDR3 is TGTGCCAGCAGCTTAGTAATAGCGGGAGGGGGCAATGAGCAGTTCTTC.

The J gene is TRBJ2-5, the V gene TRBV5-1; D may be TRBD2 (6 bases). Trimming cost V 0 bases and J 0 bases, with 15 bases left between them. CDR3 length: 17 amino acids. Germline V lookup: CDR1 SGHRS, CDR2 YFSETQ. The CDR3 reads CASSLVSGEWYQETQYF. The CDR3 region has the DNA TGCGCCAGCAGCTTGGTTTCGGGAGAGTGGTACCAAGAGACCCAGTACTTC.

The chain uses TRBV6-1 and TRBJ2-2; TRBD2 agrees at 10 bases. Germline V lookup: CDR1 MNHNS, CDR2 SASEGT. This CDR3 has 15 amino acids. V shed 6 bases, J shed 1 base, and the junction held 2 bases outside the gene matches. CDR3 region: CASRIAGGNTGELFF. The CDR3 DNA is TGTGCCAGCAGAATAGCGGGAGGGAACACCGGGGAGCTGTTTTTT.

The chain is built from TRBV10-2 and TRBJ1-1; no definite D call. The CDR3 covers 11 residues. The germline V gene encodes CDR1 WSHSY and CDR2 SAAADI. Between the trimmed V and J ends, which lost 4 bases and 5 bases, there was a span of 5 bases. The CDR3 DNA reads TGCGCCAGCAGTGTGCTTACTGAAGCTTTCTTT. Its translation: CASSVLTEAFF.

This CDR3 is CASSLVGQGASGLVTQYF. As DNA, the CDR3 is TGCGCCAGCAGCTTGGTGGGCCAGGGGGCTTCTGGTTTAGTGACCCAGTACTTC. This chain joins TRBV5-1 and TRBJ2-5; 8 bases align to TRBD1. The CDR3 consists of 18 residues. The germline CDR1 and CDR2 sequences are SGHRS and YFSETQ. After removal of 0 bases from V and 7 bases from J, the junction contained 17 bases not matched to a gene.

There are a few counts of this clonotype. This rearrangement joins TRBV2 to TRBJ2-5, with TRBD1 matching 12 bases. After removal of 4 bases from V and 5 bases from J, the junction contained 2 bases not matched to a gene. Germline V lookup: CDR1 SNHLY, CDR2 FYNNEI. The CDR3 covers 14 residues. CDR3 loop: CASSVGQGAETQYF. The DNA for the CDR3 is TGTGCCAGCAGTGTGGGACAGGGGGCCGAGACCCAGTACTTC.

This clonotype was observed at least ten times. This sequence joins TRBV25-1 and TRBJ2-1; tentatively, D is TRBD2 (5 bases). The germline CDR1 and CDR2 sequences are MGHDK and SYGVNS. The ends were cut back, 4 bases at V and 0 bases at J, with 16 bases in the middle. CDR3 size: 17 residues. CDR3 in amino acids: CASSAGGLLRSYNEQFF. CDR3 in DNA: TGTGCCAGCAGTGCCGGAGGCCTACTCCGCTCCTACAATGAGCAGTTCTTC.

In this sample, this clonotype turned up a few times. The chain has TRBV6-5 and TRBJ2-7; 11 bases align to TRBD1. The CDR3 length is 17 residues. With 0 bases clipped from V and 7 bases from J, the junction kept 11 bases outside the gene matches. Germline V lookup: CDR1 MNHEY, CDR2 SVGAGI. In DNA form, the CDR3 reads TGTGCCAGCAGTTACTCGATTTCCACGGACAGGGGGCAAGAGCAGTACTTC. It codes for CASSYSISTDRGQEQYF.

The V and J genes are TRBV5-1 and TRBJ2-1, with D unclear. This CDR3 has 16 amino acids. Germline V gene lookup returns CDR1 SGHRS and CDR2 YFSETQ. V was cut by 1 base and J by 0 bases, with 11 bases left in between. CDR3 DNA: TGCGCCAGCAGCTTGTGGTCCCGCAGCTCCTACAATGAGCAGTTCTTC. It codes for CASSLWSRSSYNEQFF.